Presented here are 23 T cell receptor beta chains from one specimen sequenced in a study of blood T cell repertoires in COVID-19. The protocol was immunoSEQ multiplex PCR, while the TCRdb copy is restricted to in-frame clones and leaves out a portion. The profile shows 350,000 to 400,000 clones, approximately 86% of them singletons. The sequencing input was peripheral blood. The receptors stem from an older woman with COVID-19, enrolled during active disease.

This chain uses TRBV2 with TRBJ1-1; 8 bases are a match to TRBD1. CDR1 is SNHLY, CDR2 FYNNEI, per germline. CDR3 size: 13 residues. V dropped 8 bases and J dropped 0; count of bases not matched to a gene: 2. In DNA form, the CDR3 reads TGTGCCAGCCGGACAGGGCTGAACACTGAAGCTTTCTTT. This sequence encodes CASRTGLNTEAFF.

The J gene is TRBJ2-2, the V gene TRBV3-1 (or the pseudogene TRBV3-2); maybe TRBD2 (6 bases). This CDR3 region has 14 residues. V lost 9 bases, J lost 4 bases, and 15 bases lay in between. Germline assignment: CDR1 LGHDT and CDR2 YNNKEL (reference sequence). The CDR3 bases are TGTGCCAGGGACCGGGACTTTTGCACCGGGGAGCTGTTTTTT. As protein: CARDRDFCTGELFF.

In its sample, this clone was seen once. The chain links TRBV27 to TRBJ1-5; D is uncertain. Trimming removed 6 bases from V and 7 bases from J, with 10 bases in between. The CDR3 runs to 12 residues. From germline, CDR1 is MNHEY and CDR2 SMNVEV (reference sequence). CDR3: CASSESGQPQHF. CDR3 in DNA: TGTGCCAGCAGCGAAAGTGGCCAGCCCCAGCATTTT.

The chain links TRBV6-5 to TRBJ1-2; TRBD1 aligns across 12 bases. The V gene end was trimmed by 5 bases and the J gene end by 8 bases; junction bases not matched to a gene: 6. CDR1 is MNHEY and CDR2 is SVGAGI in the germline V gene. CDR3 length: 14 amino acids. The CDR3 protein is CASSMGQGAEGYTF. The CDR3 region has the DNA TGTGCCAGCAGTATGGGACAGGGGGCGGAGGGCTACACCTTC.

The J gene is TRBJ1-2, the V gene TRBV9, with 9 bases fitting TRBD1. With 4 bases clipped from V and 7 bases from J, the junction kept 5 bases outside the gene matches. Per the germline V gene, CDR1 is SGDLS and CDR2 is YYNGEE. This CDR3 region has 13 residues. Written as DNA, the CDR3 is TGTGCCAGCAGCCCGCGGACAGGGGTTGGCTACACCTTC. This translates into CASSPRTGVGYTF.

This clone was seen just once. J is TRBJ1-5 and V is TRBV5-8; possible D gene TRBD1, 5 bases. The CDR3 totals 16 residues. The germline V gene has CDR1 SGHTS and CDR2 YDEGEE. V was pared by 2 bases and J by 2 bases, with 14 bases between. The CDR3 region has the DNA TGTGCCAGCAGCTTAGGCGGGGGTCGAGGCAATCAGCCCCAGCATTTT. Its protein is CASSLGGGRGNQPQHF.

The chain is built from TRBV6-5 and TRBJ1-1, with a tentative D call TRBD1 (5 bases). The CDR3 loop spans 13 amino acids. V was pared by 2 bases and J by 4 bases, with 8 bases between. Germline V CDR1 and CDR2: MNHEY, SVGAGI. The CDR3 is CASSYVGGTEAFF. CDR3 coding DNA: TGTGCCAGCAGTTACGTCGGGGGCACTGAAGCTTTCTTT.

As regards this clone: An end of the junction does not agree with germline; a read error may underlie this. This CDR3 reads CASSLTGTDSSNSPLHF. The CDR3, as DNA: TGTGCCAGCAGCCTTACCGGGACAGATTCCTCTAATTCACCCCTCCACTTT. The chain is built from TRBV9 and TRBJ1-6, with 7 positions matching TRBD1. This CDR3 has 17 residues. The germline gives CDR1 SGDLS, CDR2 YYNGEE. The full variable domain, rest sourced from reference TRBV9 and TRBJ1-6, is DSGVTQTPKHLITATGQRVTLRCSPRSGDLSVYWYQQSLDQGLQFLIQYYNGEERAKGNILERFSAQQFPDLHSELNLSSLELGDSALYFCASSLTGTDSSNSPLHFGNGTRLTVT.

The J gene is TRBJ2-5, the V gene TRBV5-1, with 11 bases aligning to TRBD2. Germline CDR1 is SGHRS and CDR2 is YFSETQ. With V trimmed by 0 bases and J by 3 bases, 7 bases remained unmatched. This CDR3 region has 17 residues. The chain's CDR3 is CASSLGATSGVKETQYF. The DNA of the CDR3 is TGCGCCAGCAGCTTGGGCGCGACTAGCGGGGTTAAAGAGACCCAGTACTTC.

The V call is TRBV6-2 or TRBV6-3, the J call TRBJ2-5; TRBD2 aligns across 9 bases. The ends lost 3 bases at V and 4 bases at J; junction bases unmatched: 6. This CDR3 spans 15 amino acids. Per the germline V gene, CDR1 is MNHEY and CDR2 is SVGEGT. As DNA, the CDR3 is TGTGCCAGCAGTTATGGTAGCGGGAGCCCAGAGACCCAGTACTTC. It yields the protein CASSYGSGSPETQYF.

The J gene is TRBJ2-3, the V gene TRBV19, with D possibly matching TRBD2 (6 bases). V was pared by 1 base and J by 6 bases, with 17 bases between. CDR3 length: 16 amino acids. CDR1 is LNHDA, CDR2 SQIVND, per germline (reference sequence). The CDR3 reads CASSIGFGGIRDTQYF. In DNA, the CDR3 is TGTGCCAGTAGTATAGGATTCGGAGGGATTCGGGATACGCAGTATTTT.

This clone was observed a single time. V gene TRBV27 combines with J gene TRBJ1-1; 11 bases line up with TRBD1. This CDR3 has 13 amino acids. The germline V gene encodes CDR1 MNHEY and CDR2 SMNVEV (reference sequence). V gave up 7 bases and J gave up 5 bases; unmatched junction bases: 3. The CDR3 DNA sequence: TGTGCCAGCACTGGGACAGGGGGGACTGAAGCTTTCTTT. Translation: CASTGTGGTEAFF.

The chain carries TRBV6-5 and TRBJ1-2; unclear D gene. Germline loops: CDR1 MNHEY, CDR2 SVGAGI. The CDR3 is 13 amino acids. V lost 0 bases to trimming and J lost 5 bases, with 7 bases between them. Here the CDR3 reads CASSYSYRYGYTF. The CDR3 coding sequence is TGTGCCAGCAGTTACTCGTACAGATATGGCTACACCTTC.

The chain has TRBV3-1 (or the pseudogene TRBV3-2) and TRBJ1-2; no firm D call. This CDR3 comprises 17 residues. From germline, CDR1 is LGHDT and CDR2 YNNKEL (reference sequence). Trimming pared 2 bases from V and 1 base from J, leaving 17 bases between. The CDR3 sequence: CASSQTKDNFLNYGYTF. The CDR3 bases are TGTGCCAGCAGCCAAACTAAAGATAACTTCCTTAACTATGGCTACACCTTC.

The rearrangement links TRBV12-3 or TRBV12-4 to TRBJ1-3; D not resolved. The CDR3 length is 13 residues. The germline V and J ends were trimmed by 7 bases and 4 bases, with 11 bases remaining between them. CDR3 residues: CASMHRAGNTIYF. As DNA, the CDR3 is TGTGCCAGCATGCATAGAGCGGGAAACACCATATATTTT.

The chain uses TRBV19 and TRBJ2-5, with 10 bases identical to TRBD2. The CDR3 sequence is 16 residues long. Trimming cost V 1 base and J 9 bases; bases outside gene matches: 11. Germline V CDR1 and CDR2: LNHDA, SQIVND (reference sequence). The CDR3: CASSIAGGLAAQSQYF. The CDR3 DNA reads TGTGCCAGTAGTATAGCGGGCGGACTAGCGGCTCAGTCCCAGTACTTC.

The chain couples TRBV19 to TRBJ1-2; D uncertain. CDR1 is LNHDA, CDR2 SQIVND, per germline (reference sequence). This CDR3 region has 15 residues. Trimming cost V 3 bases and J 6 bases, with 17 bases left between them. CDR3 DNA: TGTGCCAGTAGTATTCCGGGAATACAAGGCAATGGCTACACCTTC. This gives the protein CASSIPGIQGNGYTF.

The chain combines TRBV11-2 with TRBJ1-2; 8 bases line up with TRBD1. Per germline, CDR1 SGHAT and CDR2 FQNNGV. V shed 4 bases and J 6 bases; nucleotides not matched to a gene: 7. This CDR3 spans 14 amino acids. CDR3 loop: CASSYNQGADGYTF. CDR3 DNA: TGTGCCAGCAGCTATAACCAGGGGGCAGATGGCTACACCTTC.

V and J are TRBV12-5 and TRBJ2-7, with D possibly being TRBD1 (6 bases). V was trimmed by 7 bases and J by 0 bases, leaving 22 bases between them. This CDR3 is built from 17 residues. Germline CDR1 LGHNT, CDR2 FRNRAP. Here the CDR3 reads CASDSGGMTGNSYEQYF. DNA of the CDR3: TGTGCTAGTGATTCTGGGGGCATGACAGGTAACTCCTACGAGCAGTACTTC.

This rearrangement joins TRBV11-3 to TRBJ2-3; 10 nucleotides align to TRBD1. The CDR3 runs 16 residues. Per germline, CDR1 SGHNT and CDR2 YENEEA. V lost 2 bases, J lost 1 base, and 3 bases stayed unmatched. The CDR3 region has the DNA TGTGCCAGCAGCTTAAGCGGGACAGGGGGCACAGATACGCAGTATTTT. Translation gives CASSLSGTGGTDTQYF.

The V and J genes are TRBV5-5 and TRBJ2-5; D gene unclear. The CDR3 length is 14 residues. CDR1 is SGHKS, CDR2 YYEKEE, per germline (reference sequence). V was cut by 0 bases and J by 4 bases, with 10 bases left in between. The CDR3 bases are TGTGCCAGCAGCTTGGTGGCACCAGGAGAGACCCAGTACTTC. It encodes CASSLVAPGETQYF.

The CDR3 loop reads CSVVRTGQETQYF. The CDR3 DNA reads TGCAGCGTTGTTAGGACAGGGCAAGAGACCCAGTACTTC. The genes are TRBV29-1 and TRBJ2-5, with TRBD1 matching 8 bases. CDR1 is SQVTM, CDR2 ANQGSEA, per germline. Trimming cost V 4 bases and J 2 bases; bases outside gene matches: 3. The CDR3 covers 13 residues.

This rearrangement joins TRBV10-3 to TRBJ2-7, with 8 bases that match TRBD1. V gave up 6 bases and J gave up 6 bases; unmatched junction bases: 10. Germline CDR1 and CDR2: ENHRY and SYGVKD. This CDR3 has 14 amino acids. The chain's CDR3 is CAISPPRQGFEQYF. The CDR3 region has the DNA TGTGCCATCAGCCCCCCCCGACAGGGGTTCGAGCAGTACTTC.